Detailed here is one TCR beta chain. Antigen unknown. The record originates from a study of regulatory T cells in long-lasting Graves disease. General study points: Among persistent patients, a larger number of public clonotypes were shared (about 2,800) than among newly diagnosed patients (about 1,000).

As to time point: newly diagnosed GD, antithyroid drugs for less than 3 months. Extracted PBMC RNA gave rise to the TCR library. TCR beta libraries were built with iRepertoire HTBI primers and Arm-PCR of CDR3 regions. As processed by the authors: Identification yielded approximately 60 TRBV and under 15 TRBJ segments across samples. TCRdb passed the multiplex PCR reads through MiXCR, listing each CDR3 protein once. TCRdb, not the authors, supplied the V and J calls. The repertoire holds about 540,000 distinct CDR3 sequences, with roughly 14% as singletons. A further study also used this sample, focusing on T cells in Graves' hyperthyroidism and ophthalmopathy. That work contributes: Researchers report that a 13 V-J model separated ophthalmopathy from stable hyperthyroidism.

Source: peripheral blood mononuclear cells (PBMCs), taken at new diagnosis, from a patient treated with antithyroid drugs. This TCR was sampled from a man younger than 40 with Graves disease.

The chain's CDR3 is CASSLTLTGGVGGYTF. For the CDR3, the DNA is TGTGCCAGCAGTTTAACCCTCACAGGGGGCGTCGGTGGCTACACCTTC. The V and J genes are TRBV27 and TRBJ1-2; 9 bases fit TRBD1. The CDR3 runs to 16 residues. The J segment lost 7 bases and the V segment lost 2 bases, leaving 11 bases of the junction unmatched. Germline CDR1 MNHEY, CDR2 SMNVEV (reference sequence).